This T cell receptor beta chain was sequenced in a study of blood T cell repertoires in COVID-19. Study in general: Acute-phase and convalescent COVID-19 samples originated in the United States, Italy and Spain.

This clone was seen repeatedly, ten times or more. Trimming cost V 3 bases and J 4 bases, with 5 bases left between them. CDR1 and CDR2 (germline): LNHDA, SQIVND (reference sequence). This CDR3 comprises 12 residues. Source study methods: Nucleated cell number was recorded as an estimate derived from reference gene primer amplification. Libraries were prepared by immunoSEQ multiplex PCR; TCRdb keeps only in-frame clonotypes and omits some of them. The V and J calls and the clone size are those of that table, but D and trimming were determined from the DNA. Of roughly 80,000 clones in the sample, 60% to 80% are singletons; the top ten hold more than 15%.

Material: peripheral blood. The chain couples TRBV19 to TRBJ2-3; D remains ambiguous. The receptor's source is a man aged 65 to 85 with active or convalescent COVID-19. The CDR3 DNA reads TGTGCCAGTAGTATCTATCCAGATACGCAGTATTTT. Amino acid sequence: CASSIYPDTQYF.